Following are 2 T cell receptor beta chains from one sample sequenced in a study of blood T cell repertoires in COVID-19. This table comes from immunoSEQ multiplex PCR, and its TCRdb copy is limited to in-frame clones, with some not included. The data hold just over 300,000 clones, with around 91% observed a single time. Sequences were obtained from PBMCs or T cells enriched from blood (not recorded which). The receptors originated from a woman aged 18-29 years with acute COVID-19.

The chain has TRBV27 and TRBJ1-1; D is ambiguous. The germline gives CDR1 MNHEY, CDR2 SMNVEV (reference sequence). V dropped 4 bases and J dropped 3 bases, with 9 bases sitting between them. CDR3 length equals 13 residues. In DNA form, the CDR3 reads TGTGCCAGCAGTTCTCTCCCGGACACTGAAGCTTTCTTT. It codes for CASSSLPDTEAFF.

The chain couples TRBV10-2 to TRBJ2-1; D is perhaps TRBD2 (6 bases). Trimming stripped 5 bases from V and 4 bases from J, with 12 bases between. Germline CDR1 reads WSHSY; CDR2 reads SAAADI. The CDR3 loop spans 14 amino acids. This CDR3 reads CASSRGDGYNEQFF. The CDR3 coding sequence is TGCGCCAGCAGTCGCGGGGACGGTTACAATGAGCAGTTCTTC.